This entry lists 21 T cell receptor beta chains sequenced from one sample in a study of blood T cell repertoires in COVID-19. Using immunoSEQ multiplex PCR, the repertoire was profiled, and TCRdb retains in-frame clones only, with some absent. Of about 300,000 clones listed, approximately 85% are singletons. Sequenced material: PBMCs or T cells enriched from blood (not recorded which). These receptor sequences come from a young man who had recovered from COVID-19.

V usage is TRBV6-6 and J usage is TRBJ1-2; D may be TRBD1 (6 bases). CDR3 length equals 14 residues. Trimming stripped 11 bases from V and 3 bases from J, with 19 bases between. Germline CDR1 MNHNY, CDR2 SVGAGI (reference sequence). CDR3 in amino acids: CAGRQALGDYGYTF. The CDR3 DNA reads TGTGCCGGAAGACAGGCGCTCGGTGACTATGGCTACACCTTC.

J is TRBJ2-2 and V is TRBV4-3; tentatively, D is TRBD2 (5 bases). Trimming removed 1 base from V and 2 bases from J, with 11 bases in between. There are 16 residues in the CDR3. The germline V gene encodes CDR1 LGHNA and CDR2 YSLEER. CDR3 nucleotide sequence: TGCGCCAGCAGCCAAGTGCTGAGGGATAACACCGGGGAGCTGTTTTTT. Its translation is CASSQVLRDNTGELFF.

The V call is TRBV9, the J call TRBJ1-4; 9 nucleotides match TRBD1. The germline V gene has CDR1 SGDLS and CDR2 YYNGEE. V was clipped by 2 bases and J by 6 bases; unmatched bases: 5. The CDR3 spans 15 residues. This chain's CDR3 is CASSVLDRGDEKLFF. In DNA, the CDR3 is TGTGCCAGCAGCGTCCTGGACAGGGGCGATGAAAAACTGTTTTTT.

The chain links TRBV5-1 to TRBJ2-1; 7 bases align to TRBD2. This CDR3 comprises 15 residues. With V trimmed by 9 bases and J by 6 bases, 15 bases remained unmatched. Germline V gene lookup returns CDR1 SGHRS and CDR2 YFSETQ. The CDR3 DNA reads as TGCGCCACCTCACCGGGGCGGGGGAACAGCAATGAGCAGTTCTTC. It codes for CATSPGRGNSNEQFF.

The CDR3 protein is CASSTRAMMNTEAFF. For the CDR3, the DNA is TGTGCCAGTAGTACCAGGGCCATGATGAACACTGAAGCTTTCTTT. V usage is TRBV19 and J usage is TRBJ1-1; D might be TRBD1 (5 bases). Deletions cut 4 bases from V and 0 bases from J, with 12 bases between. This CDR3 is 15 amino acids long. CDR1 and CDR2 from the germline V gene are LNHDA and SQIVND (reference sequence).

J is TRBJ2-3 and V is TRBV7-2; 14 bases are shared with TRBD2. CDR3 length equals 17 residues. The V gene end was trimmed by 1 base and the J gene end by 8 bases; junction bases not matched to a gene: 8. From germline, CDR1 is SGHTA and CDR2 FQGNSA. The CDR3 DNA reads as TGTGCCAGCAGCTTAGGGGGACTAGCGGGGGACAGGGCTACGCAGTATTTT. It encodes CASSLGGLAGDRATQYF. The full variable domain, with the rest looked up from reference TRBV7-2 and TRBJ2-3, is GAGVSQSPSNKVTEKGKDVELRCDPISGHTALYWYRQSLGQGLEFLIYFQGNSAPDKSGLPSDRFSAERTGGSVSTLTIQRTQQEDSAVYLCASSLGGLAGDRATQYFGPGTRLTVL.

The chain joins TRBV7-3 to TRBJ1-2, with 7 bases that match TRBD1. The CDR3 length is 15 residues. With 5 bases clipped from V and 5 bases from J, the junction kept 11 bases outside the gene matches. Germline CDR1 reads SGHTA; CDR2 reads FQGTGA. CDR3 sequence: CASSIQGTGDYGYTF. DNA of the CDR3: TGTGCCAGCAGCATACAAGGAACAGGGGATTATGGCTACACCTTC.

The chain employs TRBV3-1 (or the pseudogene TRBV3-2) and TRBJ2-7; 7 bases are a match to TRBD1. This CDR3 comprises 14 residues. With V trimmed by 1 base and J by 4 bases, 4 bases remained unmatched. CDR1 and CDR2 (germline): LGHDT, YNNKEL (reference sequence). CDR3 sequence reads: CASSQGDRAYEQYF. The CDR3 bases are TGTGCCAGCAGCCAAGGAGACAGGGCTTACGAGCAGTACTTC.

This sequence joins TRBV4-2 and TRBJ1-6, with 7 bases fitting TRBD1. The CDR3 loop spans 17 amino acids. V shed 0 bases and J 7 bases; nucleotides not matched to a gene: 9. CDR1 and CDR2 (germline): LGHNA, YNFKEQ. The CDR3 nucleotides are TGTGCCAGCAGCCAAGAATTTTTAGCACAGGGGAATTCACCCCTCCACTTT. Translation gives CASSQEFLAQGNSPLHF.

The chain couples TRBV10-3 to TRBJ2-3; weak D call: TRBD1 (6 bases). Germline CDR1 is ENHRY and CDR2 is SYGVKD. The V end lost 5 bases, the J end lost 1 base, and 10 bases lay between the germline ends. This CDR3 spans 14 amino acids. The chain's CDR3 is CAISRRTGTDTQYF. The CDR3 DNA sequence: TGTGCCATCAGTCGTCGGACAGGCACAGATACGCAGTATTTT.

The chain uses TRBV7-3 and TRBJ2-3; 9 bases map to TRBD2. The CDR3 has 15 amino acids. Germline lookup yields CDR1 SGHTA and CDR2 FQGTGA. Unmatched junction bases numbered 6, after V lost 5 bases and J lost 3 bases. CDR3 residues: CASSRRTSATDTQYF. The CDR3 DNA follows: TGTGCCAGCAGCCGAAGGACTAGCGCGACAGATACGCAGTATTTT.

The chain carries TRBV11-2 and TRBJ1-2; 7 bases are shared with TRBD1. Losses at the gene ends were 2 bases for V and 4 bases for J; bases not matched to a gene: 1. The CDR3 is 13 amino acids. Germline CDR1 is SGHAT and CDR2 is FQNNGV. CDR3 sequence reads: CASSLPGGYGYTF. The CDR3 region has the DNA TGTGCCAGCAGCTTACCAGGGGGCTATGGCTACACCTTC.

The chain has TRBV7-9 and TRBJ1-2; 9 nucleotides line up with TRBD1. CDR1 is SEHNR and CDR2 is FQNEAQ in the germline V gene (reference sequence). The CDR3 extends over 18 amino acids. V dropped 5 bases and J dropped 0; count of bases not matched to a gene: 13. The CDR3 here is CASSPRLDRGQTNYGYTF. The CDR3 nucleotides are TGTGCCAGCAGCCCACGATTGGACAGGGGACAGACTAACTATGGCTACACCTTC. The full variable domain, its missing parts supplied by reference TRBV7-9 and TRBJ1-2, is DTGVSQNPRHKITKRGQNVTFRCDPISEHNRLYWYRQTLGQGPEFLTYFQNEAQLEKSRLLSDRFSAERPKGSFSTLEIQRTEQGDSAMYLCASSPRLDRGQTNYGYTFGSGTRLTVV.

The chain joins TRBV5-4 to TRBJ2-3; TRBD2 matches 10 bases. Germline V gene data show CDR1 as SGHNT and CDR2 as YYREEE (reference sequence). V lost 4 bases and J lost 4; bases outside the gene matches: 9. The CDR3 is 16 residues long. CDR3 in amino acids: CASSDQAGGPPDTQYF. The CDR3 DNA reads TGTGCCAGCAGCGATCAAGCGGGGGGGCCACCAGATACGCAGTATTTT.

The chain is built from TRBV29-1 and TRBJ2-3; 10 nucleotides align to TRBD1. The germline CDR1 and CDR2 sequences are SQVTM and ANQGSEA. Trimming at V came to 6 bases and at J to 4 bases, leaving 10 bases not matched to a gene. The CDR3 covers 15 residues. The chain's CDR3 is CSVSGGDRGPDTQYF. The DNA of the CDR3 is TGCAGCGTCTCCGGGGGGGACAGGGGCCCAGATACGCAGTATTTT.

This chain joins TRBV2 and TRBJ1-2, with 10 bases aligning to TRBD1. V shed 6 bases, J shed 4 bases, and the junction held 8 bases outside the gene matches. Germline V gene lookup returns CDR1 SNHLY and CDR2 FYNNEI. This CDR3 has 15 amino acids. CDR3: CASRDDRGHLYGYTF. CDR3 coding DNA: TGTGCCAGCAGAGATGACAGGGGGCACCTCTATGGCTACACCTTC.

This chain connects TRBV18 to TRBJ1-4; D may be TRBD1 (5 bases). The CDR3 runs to 15 residues. V shed 4 bases and J shed 4 bases, with 13 bases lying between them. Germline V gene sequence: CDR1 KGHSH, CDR2 LQKENI. The CDR3 DNA is TGTGCCAGCTCACGAAATGCGGGGGATAATGAAAAACTGTTTTTT. Translating gives CASSRNAGDNEKLFF. The full variable domain, rest sourced from reference TRBV18 and TRBJ1-4, is NAGVMQNPRHLVRRRGQEARLRCSPMKGHSHVYWYRQLPEEGLKFMVYLQKENIIDESGMPKERFSAEFPKEGPSILRIQQVVRGDSAAYFCASSRNAGDNEKLFFGSGTQLSVL.

V is TRBV10-3 and J is TRBJ2-1; 7 positions match TRBD2. Germline assignment: CDR1 ENHRY and CDR2 SYGVKD. The CDR3 is 16 amino acids. V lost 3 bases to trimming and J lost 2 bases; unmatched junction nucleotides: 7. Here the CDR3 reads CAISDGSGGTYNEQFF. For the CDR3, the DNA is TGTGCCATCAGTGATGGTTCGGGGGGAACCTACAATGAGCAGTTCTTC.

This chain connects TRBV28 to TRBJ1-2; 9 bases are shared with TRBD1. CDR3 size: 15 residues. J gave up 8 bases and V 2 bases, and 9 bases lay outside the gene matches. Per germline, CDR1 MDHEN and CDR2 SYDVKM. CDR3 loop: CASSLVGQGGFGYTF. The DNA for the CDR3 is TGTGCCAGCAGTTTAGTGGGACAGGGAGGGTTCGGCTACACCTTC.

The genes are TRBV6-2 or TRBV6-3 and TRBJ2-7; D possibly corresponds to TRBD1 (8 bases). Trimming shortened V by 0 bases and J by 10 bases, and 19 bases separated the two germline ends. The V gene's germline CDR1 is MNHEY and CDR2 SVGEGT. CDR3 length: 15 amino acids. CDR3 amino acids: CASSYSADREGDQYF. In DNA, the CDR3 is TGTGCCAGCAGTTACTCGGCGGACAGGGAGGGGGATCAGTACTTC.

On this clone itself: At one boundary the junction diverges from the germline segment, which might be a read error. The J gene is TRBJ1-1, the V gene TRBV29-1, with D uncertain. Germline V gives CDR1 SQVTM, CDR2 ANQGSEA. The CDR3 extends over 11 amino acids. The CDR3 bases are TGCAGCGGACTGACGAACGCTGAAGCTTTCTTT. This sequence encodes CSGLTNAEAFF. Together with reference TRBV29-1 and TRBJ1-1, the CDR3 gives the full variable domain: SAVISQKPSRDICQRGTSLTIQCQVDSQVTMMFWYRQQPGQSLTLIATANQGSEATYESGFVIDKFPISRPNLTFSTLTVSNMSPEDSSIYLCSGLTNAEAFFGQGTRLTVV.